This is a list of T cell receptor beta chains from one sample in a study of patients and donors after allogeneic stem cell transplantation. One entry per CDR3 protein, called by TCRdb with MiXCR from the RT-PCR reads. Altogether some 150,000 distinct CDR3 sequences are present, about two fifths being singletons, with the ten largest covering 40% to 55%. Sequencing input: blood, either unsorted or a sorted T cell fraction (not recorded which). Every receptor here comes from a human donor who was either an allogeneic HSCT recipient or a stem cell or donor lymphocyte infusion donor (not recorded which). It is not recorded whose cells these are; they may come from a transplant donor. Both conserved end residues are part of each CDR3. The D gene is left open where the match is weak. Only part of the rows carry a size: once, few, many, or a class if the clone is expanded.

TRBV15	TRBJ1-2	-	few	14	CATSRWDGRYGYTF	TGTGCCACCAGCAGGTGGGACGGACGGTATGGCTACACCTTC
TRBV7-9	TRBJ1-1	-	-	14	CASSFFAGHYEAFF	TGTGCCAGCAGCTTTTTTGCGGGGCACTATGAAGCTTTCTTT
TRBV7-9	TRBJ1-5	-	-	15	CASLLRGQGGQPQHF	TGTGCCAGTCTTCTCCGGGGGCAGGGTGGGCAGCCCCAGCATTTT
TRBV12-3/TRBV12-4	TRBJ2-1	-	few	18	CASSRQSRTISSYNEQFF	TGTGCCAGCAGCCGCCAAAGCCGGACTATCAGCTCCTACAATGAGCAGTTCTTC
TRBV7-9	TRBJ2-5	TRBD1	few	15	CASTAPGTGLETQYF	TGTGCCAGCACCGCCCCGGGGACAGGGCTCGAGACCCAGTACTTC
TRBV7-9	TRBJ1-2	-	few	14	CASSLAPSNYGYTF	TGTGCCAGCAGCTTAGCTCCATCCAACTATGGCTACACCTTC
TRBV27	TRBJ2-6	-	-	13	CASSLGGANVLTF	TGTGCCAGCAGTTTAGGTGGGGCCAACGTCCTGACTTTC
TRBV20-1	TRBJ1-1	-	few	12	CSARGRGGEAFF	TGCAGTGCTAGAGGGCGAGGAGGGGAAGCTTTCTTT
TRBV7-9	TRBJ1-1	-	few	17	CASTVGRGPSSNTEAFF	TGTGCCAGCACGGTTGGCAGGGGCCCTTCATCTAACACTGAAGCTTTCTTT
TRBV29-1	TRBJ2-2	-	-	15	CSVPALGTNTGELFF	TGCAGCGTGCCTGCTTTAGGGACGAACACCGGGGAGCTGTTTTTT